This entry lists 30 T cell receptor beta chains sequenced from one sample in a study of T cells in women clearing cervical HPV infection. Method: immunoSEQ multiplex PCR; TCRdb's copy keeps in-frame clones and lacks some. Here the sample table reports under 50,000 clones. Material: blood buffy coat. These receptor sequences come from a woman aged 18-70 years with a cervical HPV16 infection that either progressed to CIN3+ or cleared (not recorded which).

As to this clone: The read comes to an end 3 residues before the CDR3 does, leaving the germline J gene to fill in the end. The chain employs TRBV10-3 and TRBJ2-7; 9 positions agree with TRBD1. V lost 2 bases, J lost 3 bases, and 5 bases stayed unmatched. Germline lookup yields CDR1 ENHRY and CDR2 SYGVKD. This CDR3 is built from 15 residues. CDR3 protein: CAISEIEDRGYEQYF. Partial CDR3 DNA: TGTGCCATCAGTGAGATAGAGGACAGGGGCTACGAG.

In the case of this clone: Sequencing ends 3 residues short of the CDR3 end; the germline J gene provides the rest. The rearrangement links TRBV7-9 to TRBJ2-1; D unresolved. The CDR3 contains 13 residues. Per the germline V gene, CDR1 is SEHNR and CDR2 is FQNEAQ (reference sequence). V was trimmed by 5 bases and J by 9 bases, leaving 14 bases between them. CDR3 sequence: CASSPLDSTEQFF. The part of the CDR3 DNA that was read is TGTGCCAGCAGCCCCTTAGACTCCACTGAG.

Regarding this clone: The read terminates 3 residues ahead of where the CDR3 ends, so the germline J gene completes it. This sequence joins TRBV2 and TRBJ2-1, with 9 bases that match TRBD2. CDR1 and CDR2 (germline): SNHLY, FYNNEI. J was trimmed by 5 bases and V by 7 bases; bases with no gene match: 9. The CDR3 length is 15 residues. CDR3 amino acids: CASTPRTSVNNEQFF. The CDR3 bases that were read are TGTGCCAGCACCCCGAGGACTAGCGTGAACAATGAG.

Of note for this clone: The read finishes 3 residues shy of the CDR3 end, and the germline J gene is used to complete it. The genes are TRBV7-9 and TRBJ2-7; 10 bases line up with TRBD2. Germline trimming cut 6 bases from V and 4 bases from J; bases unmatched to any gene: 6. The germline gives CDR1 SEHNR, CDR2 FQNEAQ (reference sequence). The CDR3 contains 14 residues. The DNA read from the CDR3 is TGTGCCAGCAGTTTGGGACTAGCGCCGTACGAG. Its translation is CASSLGLAPYE. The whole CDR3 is CASSLGLAPYEQYF.

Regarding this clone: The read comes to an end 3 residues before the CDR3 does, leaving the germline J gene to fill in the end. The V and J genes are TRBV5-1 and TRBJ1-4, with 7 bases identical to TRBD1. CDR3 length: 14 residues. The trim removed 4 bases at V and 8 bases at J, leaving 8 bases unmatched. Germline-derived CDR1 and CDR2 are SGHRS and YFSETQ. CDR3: CASSPNRGREKLFF. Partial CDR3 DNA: TGCGCCAGCAGCCCCAACAGGGGTAGGGAAAAA. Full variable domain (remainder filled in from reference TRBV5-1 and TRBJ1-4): KAGVTQTPRYLIKTRGQQVTLSCSPISGHRSVSWYQQTPGQGLQFLFEYFSETQRNKGNFPGRFSGRQFSNSRSEMNVSTLELGDSALYLCASSPNRGREKLFFGSGTQLSVL.

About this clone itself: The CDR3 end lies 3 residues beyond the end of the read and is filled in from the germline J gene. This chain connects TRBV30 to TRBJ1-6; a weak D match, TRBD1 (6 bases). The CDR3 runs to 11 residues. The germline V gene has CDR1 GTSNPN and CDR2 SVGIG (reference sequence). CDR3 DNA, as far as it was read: TGTGCCTGGAACTTGGGGGCAACC. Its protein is CAWNLGAT. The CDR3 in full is CAWNLGATLHF. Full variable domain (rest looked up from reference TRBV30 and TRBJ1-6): SQTIHQWPATLVQPVGSPLSLECTVEGTSNPNLYWYRQAAGRGLQLLFYSVGIGQISSEVPQNLSASRPQDRQFILSSKKLLLSDSGFYLCAWNLGATLHFGNGTRLTVT.

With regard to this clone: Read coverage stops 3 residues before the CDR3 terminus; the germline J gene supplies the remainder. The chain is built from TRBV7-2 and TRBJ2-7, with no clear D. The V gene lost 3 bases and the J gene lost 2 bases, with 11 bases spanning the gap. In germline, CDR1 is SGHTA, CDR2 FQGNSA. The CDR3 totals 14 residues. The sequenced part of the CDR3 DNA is TGTGCCAGCAGCTTCCGGCTAGTTCCCTACGAG. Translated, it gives CASSFRLVPYE. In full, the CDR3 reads CASSFRLVPYEQYF.

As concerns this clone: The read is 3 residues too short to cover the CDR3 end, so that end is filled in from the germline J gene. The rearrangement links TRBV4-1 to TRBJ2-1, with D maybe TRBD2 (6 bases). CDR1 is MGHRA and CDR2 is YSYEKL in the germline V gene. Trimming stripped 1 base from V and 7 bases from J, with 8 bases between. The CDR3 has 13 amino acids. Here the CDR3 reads CASSQVGGNEQFF. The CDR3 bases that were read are TGCGCCAGCAGCCAAGTAGGAGGGAATGAG.

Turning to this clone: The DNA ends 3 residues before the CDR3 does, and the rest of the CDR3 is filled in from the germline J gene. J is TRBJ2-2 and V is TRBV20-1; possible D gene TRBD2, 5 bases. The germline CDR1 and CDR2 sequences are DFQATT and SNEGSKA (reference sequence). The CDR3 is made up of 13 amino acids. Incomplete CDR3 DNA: TGCAGTGCTAGCCCGGACTTCAATTCACCG. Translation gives CSASPDFNSP. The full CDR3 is CSASPDFNSPLFF.

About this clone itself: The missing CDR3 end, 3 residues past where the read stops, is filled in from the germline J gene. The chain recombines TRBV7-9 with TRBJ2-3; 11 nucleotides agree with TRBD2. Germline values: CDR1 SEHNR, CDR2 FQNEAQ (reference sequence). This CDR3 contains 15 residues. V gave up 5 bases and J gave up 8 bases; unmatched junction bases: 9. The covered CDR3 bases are TGTGCCAGCAGCCCAACTAGCGGGAGTTCTGTTACG. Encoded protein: CASSPTSGSSVT. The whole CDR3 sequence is CASSPTSGSSVTQYF.

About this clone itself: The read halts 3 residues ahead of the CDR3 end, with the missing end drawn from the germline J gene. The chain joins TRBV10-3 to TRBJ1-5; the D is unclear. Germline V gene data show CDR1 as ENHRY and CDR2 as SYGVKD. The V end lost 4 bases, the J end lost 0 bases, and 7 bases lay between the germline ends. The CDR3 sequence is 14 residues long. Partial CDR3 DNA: TGTGCCATCAGTGGCACAAATAGCAATCAGCCC. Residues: CAISGTNSNQP. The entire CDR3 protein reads CAISGTNSNQPQHF.

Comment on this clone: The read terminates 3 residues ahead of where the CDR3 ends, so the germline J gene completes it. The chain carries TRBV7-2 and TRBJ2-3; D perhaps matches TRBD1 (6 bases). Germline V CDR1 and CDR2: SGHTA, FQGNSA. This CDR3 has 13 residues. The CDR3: CASSPQGNQPQYF. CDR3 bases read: TGTGCCAGCAGCCCACAGGGCAATCAGCCG.

The CDR3 loop reads CASSLNQGAHYGYTF. Partial CDR3 DNA: TGTGCCAGCAGCTTAAATCAGGGGGCGCACTATGGC. J is TRBJ1-2 and V is TRBV11-1; 8 positions match TRBD1. The sequenced fragment ends 3 residues before the CDR3 boundary, so the rest is inferred from the germline J gene. The CDR3 runs 15 residues. V shed 2 bases and J 3 bases; nucleotides not matched to a gene: 5. In germline, CDR1 is SGHAT, CDR2 FQDESV (reference sequence).

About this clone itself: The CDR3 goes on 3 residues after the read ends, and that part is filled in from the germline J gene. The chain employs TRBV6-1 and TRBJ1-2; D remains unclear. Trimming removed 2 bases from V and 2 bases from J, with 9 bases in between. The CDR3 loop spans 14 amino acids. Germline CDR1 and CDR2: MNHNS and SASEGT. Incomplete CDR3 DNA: TGTGCCAGCAGTGAATTGGTAGGGAACTATGGC. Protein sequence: CASSELVGNYG. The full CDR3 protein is CASSELVGNYGYTF.

This CDR3 reads CASSLLARTSSGANVLTF. The sequenced part of the CDR3 DNA is TGTGCCAGCAGTTTATTGGCAAGAACTAGCTCTGGGGCCAACGTC. This chain connects TRBV27 to TRBJ2-6, with D perhaps TRBD2 (5 bases). Read data end 3 residues before the CDR3 end; the end is taken from the germline J gene. The CDR3 loop spans 18 amino acids. The germline gives CDR1 MNHEY, CDR2 SMNVEV (reference sequence). Deletions cut 1 base from V and 0 bases from J, with 13 bases between. The full variable domain, completed using reference TRBV27 and TRBJ2-6, is EAQVTQNPRYLITVTGKKLTVTCSQNMNHEYMSWYRQDPGLGLRQIYYSMNVEVTDKGDVPEGYKVSRKEKRNFPLILESPSPNQTSLYFCASSLLARTSSGANVLTFGAGSRLTVL.

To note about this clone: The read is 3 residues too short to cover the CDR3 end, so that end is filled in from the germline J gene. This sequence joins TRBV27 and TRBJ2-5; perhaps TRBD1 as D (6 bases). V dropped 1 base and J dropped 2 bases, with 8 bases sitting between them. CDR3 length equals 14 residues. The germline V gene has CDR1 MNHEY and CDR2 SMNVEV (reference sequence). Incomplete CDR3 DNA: TGTGCCAGCAGTTTATTAGGACAGCAAGAGACC. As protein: CASSLLGQQET. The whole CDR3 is CASSLLGQQETQYF.

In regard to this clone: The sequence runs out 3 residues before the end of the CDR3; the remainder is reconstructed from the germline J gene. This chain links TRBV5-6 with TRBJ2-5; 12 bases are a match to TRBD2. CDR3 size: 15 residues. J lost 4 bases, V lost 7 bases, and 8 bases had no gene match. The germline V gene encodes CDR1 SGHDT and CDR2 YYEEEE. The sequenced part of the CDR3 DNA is TGTGCCAGCGGAGCGACTAGCGGGAGACTAGAGACC. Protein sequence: CASGATSGRLET. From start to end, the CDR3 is CASGATSGRLETQYF.

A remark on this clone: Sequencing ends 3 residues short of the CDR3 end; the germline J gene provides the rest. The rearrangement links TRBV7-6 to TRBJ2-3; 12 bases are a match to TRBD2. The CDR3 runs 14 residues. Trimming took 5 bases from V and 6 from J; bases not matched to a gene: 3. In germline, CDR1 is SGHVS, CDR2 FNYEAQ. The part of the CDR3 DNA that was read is TGTGCCAGCAGCATAGGGACTAGCGGGGATACG. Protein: CASSIGTSGDT. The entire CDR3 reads CASSIGTSGDTQYF.

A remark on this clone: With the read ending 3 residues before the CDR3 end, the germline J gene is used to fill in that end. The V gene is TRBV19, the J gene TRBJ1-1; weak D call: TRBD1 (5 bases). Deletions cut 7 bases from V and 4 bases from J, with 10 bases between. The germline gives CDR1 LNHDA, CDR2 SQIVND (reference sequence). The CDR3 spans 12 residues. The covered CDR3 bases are TGTGCCAGTACGTGGGGCAGCACTGAA. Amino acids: CASTWGSTE. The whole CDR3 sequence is CASTWGSTEAFF.

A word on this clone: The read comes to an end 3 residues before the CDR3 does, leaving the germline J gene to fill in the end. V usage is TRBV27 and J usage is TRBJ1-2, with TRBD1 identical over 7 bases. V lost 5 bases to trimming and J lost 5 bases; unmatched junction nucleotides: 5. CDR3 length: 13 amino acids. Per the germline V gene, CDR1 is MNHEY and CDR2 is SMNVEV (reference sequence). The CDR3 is CASSPDRDYGYTF. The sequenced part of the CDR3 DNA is TGTGCCAGCAGTCCCGACAGGGATTATGGC.

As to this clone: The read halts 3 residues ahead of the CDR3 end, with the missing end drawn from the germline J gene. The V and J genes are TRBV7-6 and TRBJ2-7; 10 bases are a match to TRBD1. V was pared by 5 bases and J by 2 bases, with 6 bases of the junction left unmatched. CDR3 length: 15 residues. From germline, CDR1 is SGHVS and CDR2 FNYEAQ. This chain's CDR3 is CASSRRQGAAYEQYF. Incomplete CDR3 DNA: TGTGCCAGCAGCCGCCGACAGGGGGCGGCCTACGAG.

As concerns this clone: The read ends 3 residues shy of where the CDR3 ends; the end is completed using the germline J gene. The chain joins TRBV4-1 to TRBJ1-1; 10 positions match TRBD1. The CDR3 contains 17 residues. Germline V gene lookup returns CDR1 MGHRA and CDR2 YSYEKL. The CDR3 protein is CASSHPLGQGPLRGAFF. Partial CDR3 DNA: TGCGCCAGCAGCCACCCGTTGGGACAGGGGCCGCTTAGGGGA.

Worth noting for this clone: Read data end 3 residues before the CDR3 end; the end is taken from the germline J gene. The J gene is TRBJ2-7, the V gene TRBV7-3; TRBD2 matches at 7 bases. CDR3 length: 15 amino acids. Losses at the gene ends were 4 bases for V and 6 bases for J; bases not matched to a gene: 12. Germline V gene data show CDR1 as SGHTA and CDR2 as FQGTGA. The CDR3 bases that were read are TGTGCCAGCAGCTCTTCGTGGGCGGGAGTAGGCGAG. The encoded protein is CASSSSWAGVGE. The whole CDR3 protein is CASSSSWAGVGEQYF.

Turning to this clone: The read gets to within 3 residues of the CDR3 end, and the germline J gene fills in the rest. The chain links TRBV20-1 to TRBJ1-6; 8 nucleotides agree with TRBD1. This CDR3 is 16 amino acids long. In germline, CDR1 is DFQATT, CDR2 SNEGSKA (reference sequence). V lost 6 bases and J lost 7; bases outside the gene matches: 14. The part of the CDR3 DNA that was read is TGCAGTGCCCCCCTGGCGACAGGGGCGACGAATTCACCC. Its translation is CSAPLATGATNSP. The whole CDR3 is CSAPLATGATNSPLHF.

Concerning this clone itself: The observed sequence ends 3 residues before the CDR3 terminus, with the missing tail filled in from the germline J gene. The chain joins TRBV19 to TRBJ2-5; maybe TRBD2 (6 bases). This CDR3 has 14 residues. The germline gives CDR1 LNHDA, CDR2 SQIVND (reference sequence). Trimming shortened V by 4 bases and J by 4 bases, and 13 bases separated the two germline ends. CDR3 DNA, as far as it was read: TGTGCCAGTAGTAGTAGCGGCTCAGGAGAGACC. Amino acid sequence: CASSSSGSGET. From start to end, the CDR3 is CASSSSGSGETQYF.

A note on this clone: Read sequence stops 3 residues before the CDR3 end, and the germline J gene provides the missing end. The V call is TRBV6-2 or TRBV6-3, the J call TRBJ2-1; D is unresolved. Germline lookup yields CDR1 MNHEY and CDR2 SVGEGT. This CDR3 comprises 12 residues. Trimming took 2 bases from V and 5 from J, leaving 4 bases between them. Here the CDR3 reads CASSYEHNEQFF. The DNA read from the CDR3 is TGTGCCAGCAGTTACGAGCACAATGAG.

CDR3 region: CASSPPGQGRANEKLFF. CDR3 DNA (partial): TGTGCCAGCAGTCCACCGGGACAGGGGAGGGCTAATGAAAAA. The V call is TRBV28, the J call TRBJ1-4, with 10 bases aligning to TRBD1. The CDR3 is cut off 3 residues early in the read; its end comes from the germline J gene. The germline V gene has CDR1 MDHEN and CDR2 SYDVKM. The CDR3 consists of 17 residues. With 5 bases clipped from V and 3 bases from J, the junction kept 9 bases outside the gene matches. Based on the CDR3 plus reference TRBV28 and TRBJ1-4, the full variable domain is DVKVTQSSRYLVKRTGEKVFLECVQDMDHENMFWYRQDPGLGLRLIYFSYDVKMKEKGDIPEGYSVSREKKERFSLILESASTNQTSMYLCASSPPGQGRANEKLFFGSGTQLSVL.

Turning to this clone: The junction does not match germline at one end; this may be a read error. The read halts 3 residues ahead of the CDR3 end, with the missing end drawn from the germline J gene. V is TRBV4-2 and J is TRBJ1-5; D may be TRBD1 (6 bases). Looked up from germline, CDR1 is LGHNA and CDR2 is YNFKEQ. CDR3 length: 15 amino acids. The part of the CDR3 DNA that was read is TGCGCCAGCAGCCAAGGAACAGGGTATGGTCAGCCC. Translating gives CASSQGTGYGQP. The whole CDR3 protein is CASSQGTGYGQPQHF.

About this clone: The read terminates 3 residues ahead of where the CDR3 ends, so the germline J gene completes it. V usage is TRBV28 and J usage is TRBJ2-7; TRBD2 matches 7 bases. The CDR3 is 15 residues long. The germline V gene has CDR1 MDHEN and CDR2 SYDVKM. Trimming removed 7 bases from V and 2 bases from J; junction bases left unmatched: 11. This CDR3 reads CASTLSEGRAYEQYF. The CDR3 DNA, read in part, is TGTGCCAGCACCCTAAGTGAGGGGAGGGCCTACGAG.

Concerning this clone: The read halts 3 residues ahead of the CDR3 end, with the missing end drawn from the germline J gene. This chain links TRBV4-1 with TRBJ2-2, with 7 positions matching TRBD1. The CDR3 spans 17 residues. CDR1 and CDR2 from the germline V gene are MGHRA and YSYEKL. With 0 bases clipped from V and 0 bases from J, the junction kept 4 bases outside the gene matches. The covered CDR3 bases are TGCGCCAGCAGCCAAGACCGGGGACAGTCGAACACCGGGGAG. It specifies CASSQDRGQSNTGE. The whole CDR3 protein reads CASSQDRGQSNTGELFF.